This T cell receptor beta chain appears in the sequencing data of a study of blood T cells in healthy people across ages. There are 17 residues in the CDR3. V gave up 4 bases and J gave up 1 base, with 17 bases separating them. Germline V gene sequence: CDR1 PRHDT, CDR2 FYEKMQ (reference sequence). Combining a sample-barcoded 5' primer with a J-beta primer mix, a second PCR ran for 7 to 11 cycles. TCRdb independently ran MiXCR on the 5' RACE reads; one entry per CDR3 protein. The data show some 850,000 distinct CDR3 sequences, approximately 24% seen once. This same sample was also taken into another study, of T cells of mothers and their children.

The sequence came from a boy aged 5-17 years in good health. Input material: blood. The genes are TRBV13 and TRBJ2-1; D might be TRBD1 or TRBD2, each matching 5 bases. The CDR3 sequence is CASSSTGAANSYNEQFF. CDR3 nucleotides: TGTGCCAGCAGCTCGACCGGGGCAGCTAATTCCTACAATGAGCAGTTCTTC. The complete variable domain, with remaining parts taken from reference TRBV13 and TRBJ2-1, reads AAGVIQSPRHLIKEKRETATLKCYPIPRHDTVYWYQQGPGQDPQFLISFYEKMQSDKGSIPDRFSAQQFSDYHSELNMSSLELGDSALYFCASSSTGAANSYNEQFFGPGTRLTVL.